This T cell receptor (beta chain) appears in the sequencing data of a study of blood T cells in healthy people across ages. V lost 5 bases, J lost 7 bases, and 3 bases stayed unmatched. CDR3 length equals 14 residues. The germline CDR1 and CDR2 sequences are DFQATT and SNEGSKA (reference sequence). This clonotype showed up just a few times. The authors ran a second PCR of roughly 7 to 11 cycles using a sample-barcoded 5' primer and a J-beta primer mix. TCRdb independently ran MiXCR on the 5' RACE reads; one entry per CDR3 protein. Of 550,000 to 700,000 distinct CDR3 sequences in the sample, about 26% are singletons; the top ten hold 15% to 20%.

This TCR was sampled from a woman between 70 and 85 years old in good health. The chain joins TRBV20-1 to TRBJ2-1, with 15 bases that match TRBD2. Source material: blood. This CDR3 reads CSALGTSGGNEQFF. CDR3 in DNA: TGCAGTGCTCTCGGGACTAGCGGGGGGAATGAGCAGTTCTTC.